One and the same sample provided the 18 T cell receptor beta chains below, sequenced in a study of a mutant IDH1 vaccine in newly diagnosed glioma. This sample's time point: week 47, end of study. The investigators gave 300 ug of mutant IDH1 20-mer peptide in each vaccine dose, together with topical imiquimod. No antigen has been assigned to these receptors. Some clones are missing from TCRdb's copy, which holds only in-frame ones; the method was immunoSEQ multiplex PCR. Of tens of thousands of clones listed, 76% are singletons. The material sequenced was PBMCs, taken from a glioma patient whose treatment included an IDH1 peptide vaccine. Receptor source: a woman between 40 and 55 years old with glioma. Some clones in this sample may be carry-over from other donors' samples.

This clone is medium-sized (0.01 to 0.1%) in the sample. The CDR3 nucleotides read TGTGCCACCAGTCCAAAATCCGGCCTGAACACTGAAGCTTTCTTT. Translated: CATSPKSGLNTEAFF. The rearrangement uses TRBV15 and TRBJ1-1, with no clear D. V was pared by 6 bases and J by 0 bases, with 14 bases between. This CDR3 is built from 15 residues. Germline-derived CDR1 and CDR2 are LNHNV and YYDKDF (reference sequence).

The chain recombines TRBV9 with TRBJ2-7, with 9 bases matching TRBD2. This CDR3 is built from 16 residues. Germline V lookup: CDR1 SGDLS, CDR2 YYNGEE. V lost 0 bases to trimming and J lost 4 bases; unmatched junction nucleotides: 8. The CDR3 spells CASSVDRGGAGYEQYF. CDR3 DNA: TGTGCCAGCAGCGTAGACCGCGGGGGGGCTGGTTACGAGCAGTACTTC.

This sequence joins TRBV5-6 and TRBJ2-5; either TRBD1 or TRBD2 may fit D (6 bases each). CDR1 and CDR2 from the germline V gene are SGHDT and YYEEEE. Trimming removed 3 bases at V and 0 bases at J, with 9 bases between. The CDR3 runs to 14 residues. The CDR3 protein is CASSWGANQETQYF. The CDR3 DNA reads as TGTGCCAGCAGCTGGGGGGCAAACCAAGAGACCCAGTACTTC.

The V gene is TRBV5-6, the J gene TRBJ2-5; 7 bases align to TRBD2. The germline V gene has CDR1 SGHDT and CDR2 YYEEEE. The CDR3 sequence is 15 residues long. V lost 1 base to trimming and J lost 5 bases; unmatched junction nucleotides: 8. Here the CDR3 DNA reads TGTGCCAGCAGCTTGCTAGCGGACGCAGGGGAGACCCAGTACTTC. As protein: CASSLLADAGETQYF.

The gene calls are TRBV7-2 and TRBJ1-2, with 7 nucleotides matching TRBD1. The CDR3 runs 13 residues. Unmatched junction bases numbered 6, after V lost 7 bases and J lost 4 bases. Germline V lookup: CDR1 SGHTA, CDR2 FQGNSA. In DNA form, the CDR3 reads TGTGCCAGCACCCTGACAGGGCCCTATGGCTACACCTTC. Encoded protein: CASTLTGPYGYTF.

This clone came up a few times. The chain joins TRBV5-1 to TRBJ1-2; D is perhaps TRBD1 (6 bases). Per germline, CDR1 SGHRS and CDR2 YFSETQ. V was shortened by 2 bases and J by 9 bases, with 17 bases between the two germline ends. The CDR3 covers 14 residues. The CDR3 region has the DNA TGCGCCAGCAGCTTAATGTGGGGCAGGGGAAGCTACACCTTC. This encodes CASSLMWGRGSYTF.

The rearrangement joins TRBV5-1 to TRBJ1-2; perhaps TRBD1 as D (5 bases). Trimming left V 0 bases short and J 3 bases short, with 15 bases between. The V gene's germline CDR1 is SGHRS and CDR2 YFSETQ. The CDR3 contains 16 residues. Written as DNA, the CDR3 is TGCGCCAGCAGCTTGGCCCTGGTAGGGGTGGACTATGGCTACACCTTC. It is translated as CASSLALVGVDYGYTF.

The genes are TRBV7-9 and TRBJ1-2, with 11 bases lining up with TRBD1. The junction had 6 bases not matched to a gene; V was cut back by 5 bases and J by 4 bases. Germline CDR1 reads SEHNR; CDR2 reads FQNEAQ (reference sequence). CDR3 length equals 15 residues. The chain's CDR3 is CASSPGTGGSYGYTF. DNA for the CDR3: TGTGCCAGCAGCCCGGGGACAGGGGGAAGCTATGGCTACACCTTC.

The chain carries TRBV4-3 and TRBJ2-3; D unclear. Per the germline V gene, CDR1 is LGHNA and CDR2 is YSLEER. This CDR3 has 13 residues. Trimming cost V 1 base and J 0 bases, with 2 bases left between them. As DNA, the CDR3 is TGCGCCAGCAGCCAAGTGAGCACAGATACGCAGTATTTT. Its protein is CASSQVSTDTQYF.

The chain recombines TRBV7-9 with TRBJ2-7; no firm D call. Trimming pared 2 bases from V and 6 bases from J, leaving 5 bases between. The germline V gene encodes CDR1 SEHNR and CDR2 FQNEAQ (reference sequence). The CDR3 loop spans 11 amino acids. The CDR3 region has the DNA TGTGCCAGCAGCTTAACCGTCGAGCAGTACTTC. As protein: CASSLTVEQYF.

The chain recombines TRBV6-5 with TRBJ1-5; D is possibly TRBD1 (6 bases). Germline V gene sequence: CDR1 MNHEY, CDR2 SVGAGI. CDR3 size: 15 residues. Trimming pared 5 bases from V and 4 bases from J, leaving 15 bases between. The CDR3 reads CASSLAGERNQPQHF. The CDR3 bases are TGTGCCAGCAGTCTCGCAGGGGAGAGAAATCAGCCCCAGCATTTT.

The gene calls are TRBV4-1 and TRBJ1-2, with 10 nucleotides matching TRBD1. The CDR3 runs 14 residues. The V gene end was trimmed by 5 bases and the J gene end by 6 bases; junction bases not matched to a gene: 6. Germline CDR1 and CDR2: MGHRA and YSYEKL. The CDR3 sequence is CASSNPGQGNGYTF. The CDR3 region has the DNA TGCGCCAGCAGCAACCCGGGACAGGGGAATGGCTACACCTTC.

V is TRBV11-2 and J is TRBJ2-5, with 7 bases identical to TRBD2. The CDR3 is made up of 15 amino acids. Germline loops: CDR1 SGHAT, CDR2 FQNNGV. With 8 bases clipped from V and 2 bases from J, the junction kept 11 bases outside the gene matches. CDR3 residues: CASRRLATTQETQYF. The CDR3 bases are TGTGCCAGCCGCCGACTAGCCACCACTCAAGAGACCCAGTACTTC.

The CDR3 bases are TGCGCCAGCAGCGCGACAGGGGGGTTCACCGGGGAGCTGTTTTTT. Amino acid sequence: CASSATGGFTGELFF. The chain couples TRBV23-1 to TRBJ2-2; 9 nucleotides agree with TRBD1. TRBV23-1 is an ORF; its function is uncertain. The CDR3 length is 15 residues. Trimming at V came to 6 bases and at J to 4 bases, leaving 6 bases not matched to a gene.

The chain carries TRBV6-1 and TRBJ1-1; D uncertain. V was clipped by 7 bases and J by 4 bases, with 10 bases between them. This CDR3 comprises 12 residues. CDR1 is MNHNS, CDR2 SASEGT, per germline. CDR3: CASNRVGTEAFF. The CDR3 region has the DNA TGTGCCAGCAATCGGGTGGGCACTGAAGCTTTCTTT.

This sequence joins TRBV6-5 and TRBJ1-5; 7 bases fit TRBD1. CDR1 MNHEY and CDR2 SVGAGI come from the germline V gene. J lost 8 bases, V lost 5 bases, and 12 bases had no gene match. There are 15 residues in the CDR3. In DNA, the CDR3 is TGTGCCAGCAGTCCAGGGGGGGGTCATGGGGAGCCCCAGCATTTT. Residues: CASSPGGGHGEPQHF.

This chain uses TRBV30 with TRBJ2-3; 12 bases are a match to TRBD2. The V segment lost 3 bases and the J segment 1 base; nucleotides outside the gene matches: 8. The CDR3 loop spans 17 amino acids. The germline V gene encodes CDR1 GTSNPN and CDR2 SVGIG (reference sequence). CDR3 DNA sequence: TGTGCCTGGAGAGTTCTCAGGACTAGCGGGGGCACAGATACGCAGTATTTT. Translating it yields CAWRVLRTSGGTDTQYF. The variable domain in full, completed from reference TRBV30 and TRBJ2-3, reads SQTIHQWPATLVQPVGSPLSLECTVEGTSNPNLYWYRQAAGRGLQLLFYSVGIGQISSEVPQNLSASRPQDRQFILSSKKLLLSDSGFYLCAWRVLRTSGGTDTQYFGPGTRLTVL.

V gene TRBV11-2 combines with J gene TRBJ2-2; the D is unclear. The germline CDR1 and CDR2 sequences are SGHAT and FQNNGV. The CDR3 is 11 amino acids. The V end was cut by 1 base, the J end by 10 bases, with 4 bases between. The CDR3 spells CASSLVEELFF. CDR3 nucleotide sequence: TGTGCCAGCAGCTTAGTCGAGGAGCTGTTTTTT.